The 6 T cell receptor beta chains below come from one sample, sequenced in a study of T cell responses to AZD1222 COVID-19 vaccine. Some clones are missing from TCRdb's copy, which holds only in-frame ones; the method was immunoSEQ multiplex PCR. This table holds 200,000 or so clones, around 89% found once. Sequenced here: peripheral blood, sampled on day 0 of AZD1222 vaccination. The source of these receptors is an adult in good health.

J is TRBJ2-7 and V is TRBV28; D ambiguous. Germline V gene data show CDR1 as MDHEN and CDR2 as SYDVKM. CDR3 size: 12 residues. Trimming left V 2 bases short and J 2 bases short, with 4 bases between. The CDR3 is CASSLPAYEQYF. The CDR3 nucleotides are TGTGCCAGCAGTTTACCCGCCTACGAGCAGTACTTC.

J is TRBJ1-2 and V is TRBV27; D is unresolved. The V and J ends lost 3 bases and 2 bases respectively, with 13 bases between them. CDR1 is MNHEY, CDR2 SMNVEV, per germline (reference sequence). CDR3 size: 15 residues. The CDR3 DNA sequence: TGTGCCAGCAGTTTGGACTCTAGTGGGAACTATGGCTACACCTTC. It translates to CASSLDSSGNYGYTF.

V usage is TRBV27 and J usage is TRBJ2-7; TRBD1 is a possible D gene (5 bases). Looked up from germline, CDR1 is MNHEY and CDR2 is SMNVEV (reference sequence). The CDR3 spans 17 residues. V was trimmed by 4 bases and J by 4 bases, leaving 23 bases between them. CDR3 sequence reads: CASSYPRPGTGPYEQYF. As DNA, the CDR3 is TGTGCCAGCAGTTATCCTCGCCCCGGAACAGGCCCGTACGAGCAGTACTTC.

In its sample, this clone was seen a few times. The chain is built from TRBV28 and TRBJ2-7; D possibly corresponds to TRBD2 (6 bases). Germline V gene data show CDR1 as MDHEN and CDR2 as SYDVKM. V was cut by 5 bases and J by 1 base, with 12 bases left in between. There are 14 residues in the CDR3. CDR3 sequence reads: CASSTGGVSYEQYF. DNA of the CDR3: TGTGCCAGCAGTACAGGAGGGGTTTCCTACGAGCAGTACTTC.

The V call is TRBV5-6, the J call TRBJ1-6; D gene ambiguous. This CDR3 is built from 12 residues. Trimming removed 4 bases from V and 5 bases from J, with 4 bases in between. Germline V gene lookup returns CDR1 SGHDT and CDR2 YYEEEE. As DNA, the CDR3 is TGTGCCAGCAGCCGGGATAATTCACCCCTCCACTTT. The encoded protein is CASSRDNSPLHF.

The chain joins TRBV6-5 to TRBJ1-1; TRBD1 might be the D (5 bases). Germline CDR1 is MNHEY and CDR2 is SVGAGI. This CDR3 is 14 amino acids long. Trimming cost V 5 bases and J 1 base, with 11 bases left between them. The CDR3 spells CASSRTSENTEAFF. The CDR3 DNA is TGTGCCAGCAGTCGGACATCCGAGAACACTGAAGCTTTCTTT.